Presented here are 23 T cell receptor beta chains from one specimen sequenced in a study of siplizumab effects on memory and regulatory T cells. Only in-frame clones appear in the TCRdb table, and some are missing; sequencing was by immunoSEQ multiplex PCR. Here the sample spans 65,000 to 90,000 clones, roughly 93% being singletons. Sequencing used CD8+ T cells sorted from blood. Every receptor here comes from a human donor in good health.

The rearrangement links TRBV7-9 to TRBJ1-2, with 12 positions matching TRBD1. Germline V lookup: CDR1 SEHNR, CDR2 FQNEAQ (reference sequence). The trim removed 2 bases at V and 4 bases at J, leaving 11 bases unmatched. The CDR3 contains 18 residues. In nucleotides, the CDR3 is TGTGCCAGCAGCTTAATGGAAACCGGGACAGGGGGCTCCTATGGCTACACCTTC. Translated: CASSLMETGTGGSYGYTF.

The chain joins TRBV7-9 to TRBJ2-7; no clear D gene. CDR3 length equals 15 residues. V lost 2 bases to trimming and J lost 5 bases, with 16 bases between them. The germline V gene has CDR1 SEHNR and CDR2 FQNEAQ (reference sequence). The CDR3 loop reads CASSLTETVIDEQYF. CDR3 nucleotide sequence: TGTGCCAGCAGCTTAACCGAGACGGTAATAGACGAGCAGTACTTC.

The chain combines TRBV9 with TRBJ2-7; the D is unclear. Trimming stripped 3 bases from V and 3 bases from J, with 10 bases between. The germline V gene has CDR1 SGDLS and CDR2 YYNGEE. This CDR3 has 13 residues. The CDR3 loop is CASSGPSGYEQYF. For the CDR3, the DNA is TGTGCCAGCAGCGGCCCTTCGGGCTACGAGCAGTACTTC.

The genes are TRBV6-5 and TRBJ1-1; maybe TRBD1 (5 bases). Trimming removed 0 bases from V and 1 base from J, with 9 bases in between. The length of the CDR3 is 15 residues. The V gene's germline CDR1 is MNHEY and CDR2 SVGAGI. The CDR3 region is CASSYSGEGNTEAFF. CDR3 nucleotides: TGTGCCAGCAGTTACTCGGGGGAGGGGAACACTGAAGCTTTCTTT.

Points on this clone: The germline gene is not matched at one end of the junction; a read error may be the cause. The J gene is TRBJ1-1, the V gene TRBV7-9; no definite D call. The CDR3 extends over 14 amino acids. In germline, CDR1 is SEHNR, CDR2 FQNEAQ (reference sequence). CDR3 residues: CASSVPESNAEAFF. Written as DNA, the CDR3 is TGTGCCAGCAGCGTCCCCGAATCGAACGCTGAAGCTTTCTTT.

V is TRBV5-6 and J is TRBJ2-1; D not certain. CDR3 length: 15 amino acids. Looked up from germline, CDR1 is SGHDT and CDR2 is YYEEEE. Trimming pared 0 bases from V and 8 bases from J, leaving 15 bases between. CDR3 nucleotide sequence: TGTGCCAGCAGCTTGGCTTCGGGTTCATGGGATGAGCAGTTCTTC. Its translation is CASSLASGSWDEQFF.

The chain combines TRBV5-4 with TRBJ1-1; D remains ambiguous. Trimming removed 4 bases at V and 0 bases at J, with 16 bases between. Germline-derived CDR1 and CDR2 are SGHNT and YYREEE (reference sequence). This CDR3 contains 16 residues. Written as DNA, the CDR3 is TGTGCCAGCAGCCCACTCCCAGGCGCCATGAACACTGAAGCTTTCTTT. Protein: CASSPLPGAMNTEAFF. The full variable domain, with the rest looked up from reference TRBV5-4 and TRBJ1-1, is ETGVTQSPTHLIKTRGQQVTLRCSSQSGHNTVSWYQQALGQGPQFIFQYYREEENGRGNFPPRFSGLQFPNYSSELNVNALELDDSALYLCASSPLPGAMNTEAFFGQGTRLTVV.

This chain uses TRBV4-3 with TRBJ1-5; D is unresolved. The CDR3 has 12 amino acids. Trimming pared 1 base from V and 6 bases from J, leaving 4 bases between. In germline, CDR1 is LGHNA, CDR2 YSLEER. Here the CDR3 DNA reads TGCGCCAGCAGCCAAGTGGGTCAGCCCCAGCATTTT. Protein: CASSQVGQPQHF.

The chain links TRBV27 to TRBJ1-1; D remains unclear. This CDR3 comprises 13 residues. The V gene's germline CDR1 is MNHEY and CDR2 SMNVEV (reference sequence). V lost 8 bases and J 0 bases, leaving 10 bases between the germline ends. CDR3 in DNA: TGTGCCAGCTTAAGCCGGATGAACACTGAAGCTTTCTTT. Translated: CASLSRMNTEAFF.

The J gene is TRBJ2-1, the V gene TRBV19, with unresolved D. Germline loops: CDR1 LNHDA, CDR2 SQIVND (reference sequence). V was clipped by 3 bases and J by 8 bases, with 2 bases between them. This CDR3 is built from 10 residues. The CDR3 region is CASSMDEQFF. The CDR3 DNA reads as TGTGCCAGTAGTATGGATGAGCAGTTCTTC.

The chain recombines TRBV27 with TRBJ1-6; unclear D gene. The germline V gene has CDR1 MNHEY and CDR2 SMNVEV (reference sequence). Trimming took 3 bases from V and 6 from J, leaving 12 bases between them. The CDR3 sequence is 15 residues long. The DNA for the CDR3 is TGTGCCAGCAGTTTTCTTTCTGATATTAATTCACCCCTCCACTTT. It is translated as CASSFLSDINSPLHF.

The CDR3 spells CASSWQGSGYEQYF. The CDR3 nucleotides read TGTGCCAGCAGTTGGCAGGGTTCTGGGTACGAGCAGTACTTC. The chain combines TRBV27 with TRBJ2-7; the D gene is possibly TRBD1 (5 bases). With 4 bases removed from V and 4 bases from J, the gap between germline ends came to 14 bases. This CDR3 contains 14 residues. Germline CDR1 is MNHEY and CDR2 is SMNVEV (reference sequence).

The J gene is TRBJ1-3, the V gene TRBV10-2, with TRBD1 matching 9 bases. J was trimmed by 3 bases and V by 8 bases; bases with no gene match: 5. The CDR3 spans 14 residues. Germline V gene lookup returns CDR1 WSHSY and CDR2 SAAADI. DNA of the CDR3: TGCGCCAGCGGAGGACAGGGGAGTGGAAACACCATATATTTT. Translated, it gives CASGGQGSGNTIYF.

The chain combines TRBV5-1 with TRBJ1-1; 7 positions match TRBD1. This CDR3 has 13 amino acids. Germline lookup yields CDR1 SGHRS and CDR2 YFSETQ. With 2 bases clipped from V and 6 bases from J, the junction kept 4 bases outside the gene matches. The CDR3 is CASSLGGQAEAFF. The CDR3 DNA is TGCGCCAGCAGCTTAGGGGGCCAGGCTGAAGCTTTCTTT.

The chain couples TRBV6-1 to TRBJ2-5; no firm D call. The germline CDR1 and CDR2 sequences are MNHNS and SASEGT. The CDR3 spans 12 residues. V was pared by 3 bases and J by 7 bases, with 9 bases between. The CDR3 nucleotides are TGTGCCAGCAGTGAGGGTCGAATGACCCAGTACTTC. Encoded protein: CASSEGRMTQYF.

This chain connects TRBV6-4 to TRBJ2-1; tentatively, D is TRBD1 (6 bases). V shed 2 bases and J shed 10 bases, with 12 bases lying between them. Germline V gives CDR1 MRHNA, CDR2 SNTAGT. The CDR3 contains 13 residues. The CDR3: CASSDTQGREQFF. The CDR3 region has the DNA TGTGCCAGCAGTGACACACAGGGAAGAGAGCAGTTCTTC.

V usage is TRBV5-4 and J usage is TRBJ2-2, with 11 positions matching TRBD2. This CDR3 has 15 residues. Germline loops: CDR1 SGHNT, CDR2 YYREEE (reference sequence). The V gene end was trimmed by 4 bases and the J gene end by 3 bases; junction bases not matched to a gene: 2. This CDR3 reads CASSETSGDTGELFF. The CDR3 DNA sequence: TGTGCCAGCAGCGAGACTAGCGGGGACACCGGGGAGCTGTTTTTT.

The CDR3 here is CASSHYGQGWTDTQYF. The DNA for the CDR3 is TGTGCCAGCAGCCACTACGGACAGGGGTGGACAGATACGCAGTATTTT. The chain recombines TRBV9 with TRBJ2-3; TRBD1 matches 9 bases. Germline V gene sequence: CDR1 SGDLS, CDR2 YYNGEE. This CDR3 contains 16 residues. J lost 3 bases, V lost 4 bases, and 9 bases had no gene match.

The gene calls are TRBV13 and TRBJ2-2; tentatively, D is TRBD2 (5 bases). V lost 2 bases to trimming and J lost 5 bases, with 9 bases between them. The CDR3 has 14 amino acids. CDR1 is PRHDT, CDR2 FYEKMQ, per germline (reference sequence). The CDR3 loop is CASSLRGSTGELFF. DNA for the CDR3: TGTGCCAGCAGCTTACGGGGTTCAACCGGGGAGCTGTTTTTT.

The chain combines TRBV7-3 with TRBJ2-5; 8 positions match TRBD1. V trimming: 5 bases; J trimming: 1 base; junction bases outside the gene matches: 6. The CDR3 is 15 amino acids. Per germline, CDR1 SGHTA and CDR2 FQGTGA. In DNA form, the CDR3 reads TGTGCCAGCAGCCCCAGGGGGCACCCCCAAGAGACCCAGTACTTC. Encoded protein: CASSPRGHPQETQYF.

The V call is TRBV9, the J call TRBJ1-2; D is unresolved. V was trimmed by 0 bases and J by 10 bases, leaving 10 bases between them. Germline assignment: CDR1 SGDLS and CDR2 YYNGEE. This CDR3 has 12 amino acids. The CDR3: CASSVDGQIYTF. In DNA form, the CDR3 reads TGTGCCAGCAGCGTAGACGGCCAAATCTACACCTTC.

The chain uses TRBV7-9 and TRBJ1-1; no clear D gene. CDR1 is SEHNR and CDR2 is FQNEAQ in the germline V gene (reference sequence). The CDR3 totals 14 residues. Trimming took 2 bases from V and 4 from J, leaving 11 bases between them. CDR3 sequence (DNA): TGTGCCAGCAGCTTAACCCTGGCAGGCACTGAAGCTTTCTTT. It codes for CASSLTLAGTEAFF.

The chain joins TRBV12-5 to TRBJ1-2; a possible D gene is TRBD1 (6 bases). V gave up 6 bases and J gave up 3 bases, with 14 bases separating them. CDR1 is LGHNT, CDR2 FRNRAP, per germline. The length of the CDR3 is 14 residues. CDR3 coding DNA: TGTGCTAGTGGGGTGGGGGGCTCGGACTATGGCTACACCTTC. This sequence encodes CASGVGGSDYGYTF.